The rows below give T cell receptor beta chains drawn from one sample of a study of memory CD4+ T cells and cytomegalovirus serostatus. Method: immunoSEQ multiplex PCR; TCRdb's copy keeps in-frame clones and lacks some. The sample shows under 55,000 clones, under 80% of them seen only once. Sequences were obtained from memory CD4+ T cells from blood. The source of these receptors is an adult in good health and CMV-seronegative. Each CDR3 is given with its conserved first and last residue. The D gene is left open where the match is weak. The listing skips clone size in some rows; elsewhere it reads once, few, many or a size class.

clone size: .; J gene: TRBJ2-3; V gene: TRBV30; D gene: TRBD2; CDR3 DNA: TGTGCCTGGAGTTTTGGGACTAGCGGGATGGATACGCAGTATTTT; CDR3 protein: CAWSFGTSGMDTQYF
clone size: .; J gene: TRBJ2-7; V gene: TRBV5-1; D gene: .; CDR3 DNA: TGCGCCAGCAGCTTGGTGAGCTCCTACGAGCAGTACTTC; CDR3 protein: CASSLVSSYEQYF
clone size: .; J gene: TRBJ1-1; V gene: TRBV18; D gene: TRBD1; CDR3 DNA: TGTGCCAGCTCAGTTCCCGGGACAGGGGGCACTGAAGCTTTCTTT; CDR3 protein: CASSVPGTGGTEAFF
clone size: .; J gene: TRBJ2-2; V gene: TRBV7-3; D gene: TRBD2; CDR3 DNA: TGTGCCAGCAGCTTAAATGTACTAGCGGGAGTTGGTACCGGGGAGCTGTTTTTT; CDR3 protein: CASSLNVLAGVGTGELFF
clone size: .; J gene: TRBJ2-7; V gene: TRBV7-2; D gene: .; CDR3 DNA: TGTGCCAGCAGCTTAGGTCCGGGGCTAGGAGACTACGAGCAGTACTTC; CDR3 protein: CASSLGPGLGDYEQYF
clone size: .; J gene: TRBJ2-7; V gene: TRBV11-2; D gene: .; CDR3 DNA: TGTGCCAGCAGGCTTTTTTCGCGATTTAACTACGAGCAGTACTTC; CDR3 protein: CASRLFSRFNYEQYF
clone size: .; J gene: TRBJ1-1; V gene: TRBV7-9; D gene: .; CDR3 DNA: TGTGCCAGTAAGGGGGGCAGGTACACTGAAGCTTTCTTT; CDR3 protein: CASKGGRYTEAFF
clone size: .; J gene: TRBJ1-4; V gene: TRBV28; D gene: TRBD1; CDR3 DNA: TGTGCCAGCAGTTTATTCTATTTTGCTGTGGATAGGGGGCACGCGGGCGAAAAACTGTTTTTT; CDR3 protein: CASSLFYFAVDRGHAGEKLFF
clone size: .; J gene: TRBJ2-7; V gene: TRBV21-1; D gene: .; CDR3 DNA: TGTGCCGGCGGTCCTAGGACAGGGATATCCTACGAGCAGTACTTC; CDR3 protein: CAGGPRTGISYEQYF
clone size: .; J gene: TRBJ2-1; V gene: TRBV6-1; D gene: .; CDR3 DNA: TGTGCCAGCAGTGAGTCGGTAGCCCAGTTTAAGTTCTTC; CDR3 protein: CASSESVAQFKFF
clone size: few; J gene: TRBJ1-1; V gene: TRBV4-2; D gene: .; CDR3 DNA: TGTGCCAGCAGCCAAGCCGCCGCGGCGGCCGGGACTGAAGCTTTCTTT; CDR3 protein: CASSQAAAAAGTEAFF
clone size: .; J gene: TRBJ1-1; V gene: TRBV30; D gene: .; CDR3 DNA: TGTGCCTGCCGTAAAGGGAACACTGAAGCTTTCTTT; CDR3 protein: CACRKGNTEAFF